Each of the 13 T cell receptor beta chains below was sequenced from the same sample in a study of cytomegalovirus exposure and HLA in healthy donors. In the PCR, 60 Vbeta and 13 Jbeta primers were used. Data came from immunoSEQ multiplex PCR; TCRdb stores just in-frame clones and leaves some out. This table holds about 200,000 clones, around 86% found once. Sequences were obtained from PBMCs. The receptor set was obtained from a woman aged 40 to 55 in good health and CMV-seronegative.

This clone is a singleton in its sample. The V and J genes are TRBV5-1 and TRBJ1-1; 7 nucleotides align to TRBD1. The V and J ends lost 2 bases and 4 bases, in that order; junction bases with no gene match: 11. The CDR3 covers 16 residues. CDR1 is SGHRS, CDR2 YFSETQ, per germline. This CDR3 is CASSFGSPKGATEAFF. The CDR3 nucleotides read TGCGCCAGCAGCTTCGGGAGTCCTAAGGGGGCCACTGAAGCTTTCTTT.

V is TRBV7-8 and J is TRBJ2-7; D might be TRBD1 (6 bases). CDR3 size: 14 residues. The germline V and J ends were trimmed by 3 bases and 0 bases, with 9 bases remaining between them. Germline CDR1 reads SGHVS; CDR2 reads FQNEAQ. CDR3 sequence: CASSFQGSSYEQYF. The CDR3 DNA follows: TGTGCCAGCAGCTTTCAGGGGAGCTCCTACGAGCAGTACTTC.

This rearrangement joins TRBV4-1 to TRBJ2-2; 8 bases are a match to TRBD2. V was clipped by 1 base and J by 3 bases; unmatched bases: 4. There are 16 residues in the CDR3. Germline V gives CDR1 MGHRA, CDR2 YSYEKL. The CDR3 region has the DNA TGCGCCAGCAGCCAAGGCCGGGGGGGGGACACCGGGGAGCTGTTTTTT. Residues: CASSQGRGGDTGELFF.

This chain links TRBV6-6 with TRBJ1-1; D may be TRBD1 (5 bases). This CDR3 comprises 14 residues. Germline-derived CDR1 and CDR2 are MNHNY and SVGAGI (reference sequence). V lost 10 bases and J lost 0, with 15 bases in between. CDR3 protein: CATQNGGMNTEAFF. In nucleotides, the CDR3 is TGTGCCACCCAAAACGGGGGTATGAACACTGAAGCTTTCTTT.

The chain combines TRBV18 with TRBJ1-4; 10 bases align to TRBD1. Per the germline V gene, CDR1 is KGHSH and CDR2 is LQKENI. With 5 bases clipped from V and 8 bases from J, the junction kept 11 bases outside the gene matches. The CDR3 loop spans 16 amino acids. The CDR3 region has the DNA TGTGCCAGCTCATCGCCGGTCGGACAGGGGGTGGAAAAACTGTTTTTT. This sequence encodes CASSSPVGQGVEKLFF.

This clone has just a few counts. V gene TRBV28 combines with J gene TRBJ2-7, with D unclear. The CDR3 runs 14 residues. Trimming stripped 3 bases from V and 2 bases from J, with 11 bases between. Germline values: CDR1 MDHEN, CDR2 SYDVKM. In DNA form, the CDR3 reads TGTGCCAGCAGTTTCAGTCCGGGTACCTACGAGCAGTACTTC. It specifies CASSFSPGTYEQYF.

The chain links TRBV5-4 to TRBJ1-1; TRBD1 might be the D (6 bases). Per germline, CDR1 SGHNT and CDR2 YYREEE (reference sequence). Deletions cut 3 bases from V and 0 bases from J, with 12 bases between. The CDR3 contains 15 residues. The CDR3 reads CASSYLGTLNTEAFF. CDR3 DNA: TGTGCCAGCAGCTACCTAGGGACACTGAACACTGAAGCTTTCTTT.

The chain is built from TRBV7-2 and TRBJ2-7, with a possible D match to TRBD2 (7 bases). CDR1 is SGHTA, CDR2 FQGNSA, per germline. Trimming shortened V by 3 bases and J by 7 bases, and 19 bases separated the two germline ends. This CDR3 has 15 amino acids. In nucleotides, the CDR3 is TGTGCCAGCAGCTTTTACCTGGGGGGGCGGTATGAGCAGTACTTC. It encodes CASSFYLGGRYEQYF. Full variable domain (outside the CDR3, taken from reference TRBV7-2 and TRBJ2-7): GAGVSQSPSNKVTEKGKDVELRCDPISGHTALYWYRQSLGQGLEFLIYFQGNSAPDKSGLPSDRFSAERTGGSVSTLTIQRTQQEDSAVYLCASSFYLGGRYEQYFGPGTRLTVT.

V usage is TRBV6-5 and J usage is TRBJ1-2; D unresolved. Trimming cost V 4 bases and J 4 bases, with 13 bases left between them. CDR3 size: 14 residues. Germline-derived CDR1 and CDR2 are MNHEY and SVGAGI. For the CDR3, the DNA is TGTGCCAGCAGTTCCCCCGACAATATCTATGGCTACACCTTC. As protein: CASSSPDNIYGYTF.

The chain carries TRBV11-2 and TRBJ2-1; D is perhaps TRBD2 (5 bases). Looked up from germline, CDR1 is SGHAT and CDR2 is FQNNGV. This CDR3 is built from 14 residues. Trimming removed 2 bases at V and 6 bases at J, with 11 bases between. CDR3 nucleotide sequence: TGTGCCAGCAGCTTATTGACTACCCCCAATGAGCAGTTCTTC. It is translated as CASSLLTTPNEQFF.

The chain recombines TRBV2 with TRBJ2-5; 7 nucleotides agree with TRBD2. With V trimmed by 4 bases and J by 5 bases, 16 bases remained unmatched. Germline CDR1 reads SNHLY; CDR2 reads FYNNEI. There are 17 residues in the CDR3. DNA for the CDR3: TGTGCCAGCAGTGGGACCACGGCGGGACTAACTGGGGAGACCCAGTACTTC. Protein: CASSGTTAGLTGETQYF.

The chain couples TRBV15 to TRBJ1-1, with D possibly being TRBD1 (6 bases). Trimming stripped 0 bases from V and 4 bases from J, with 12 bases between. Germline loops: CDR1 LNHNV, CDR2 YYDKDF (reference sequence). This CDR3 is built from 15 residues. The CDR3 bases are TGTGCCACCAGCAGAGACCCCACAGGGTCCACTGAAGCTTTCTTT. It is translated as CATSRDPTGSTEAFF.

The chain employs TRBV19 and TRBJ2-1, with TRBD2 matching 11 bases. The CDR3 consists of 14 residues. J was trimmed by 5 bases and V by 9 bases; bases with no gene match: 6. Germline-derived CDR1 and CDR2 are LNHDA and SQIVND (reference sequence). The CDR3 region is CASSIAGGDNEQFF. The DNA for the CDR3 is TGTGCCAGCTCGATAGCGGGAGGGGACAATGAGCAGTTCTTC.